These 19 T cell receptor beta chains were sequenced from one sample in a study of blood T cell repertoires in COVID-19. Produced via immunoSEQ multiplex PCR; TCRdb's table is partial and in-frame only. The sample records around 180,000 clones, roughly 85% being singletons. Sequencing input: peripheral blood. All receptors derive from a woman older than 75 with active or convalescent COVID-19.

V and J are TRBV29-1 and TRBJ2-3; TRBD1 might be the D (5 bases). The CDR3 runs to 15 residues. CDR1 and CDR2 from the germline V gene are SQVTM and ANQGSEA. V lost 5 bases and J lost 2, with 17 bases in between. The CDR3 DNA reads as TGCAGCGTTATCTTCCCCGGCAGGGTCACAGATACGCAGTATTTT. Residues: CSVIFPGRVTDTQYF.

V is TRBV18 and J is TRBJ2-1; tentatively, D is TRBD1 (7 bases). From germline, CDR1 is KGHSH and CDR2 LQKENI. Between the trimmed V and J ends, which lost 5 bases and 4 bases, there was a span of 15 bases. This CDR3 spans 15 amino acids. This chain's CDR3 is CASSDAGGLYNEQFF. Written as DNA, the CDR3 is TGTGCCAGCTCAGACGCAGGGGGACTTTACAATGAGCAGTTCTTC.

The rearrangement uses TRBV4-1 and TRBJ1-2; 7 positions match TRBD1. V shed 2 bases and J 1 base; nucleotides not matched to a gene: 7. Per the germline V gene, CDR1 is MGHRA and CDR2 is YSYEKL. This CDR3 region has 16 residues. The CDR3 region has the DNA TGCGCCAGCAGCCAAAGTGACAGGGTGAATAACTATGGCTACACCTTC. Translation gives CASSQSDRVNNYGYTF.

J is TRBJ2-5 and V is TRBV24-1; 9 positions agree with TRBD1. J gave up 6 bases and V 3 bases, and 7 bases lay outside the gene matches. The germline CDR1 and CDR2 sequences are KGHDR and SFDVKD. CDR3 length: 15 amino acids. The CDR3 protein is CATSDNRGRFQTQYF. CDR3 bases: TGTGCCACCAGTGATAACAGGGGGCGCTTCCAGACCCAGTACTTC.

The DNA for the CDR3 is TGTGCCAGAAGCTACAGGGCTTGGCGGAGCACCATATATTTT. It is translated as CARSYRAWRSTIYF. The genes are TRBV5-3 and TRBJ1-3, with D possibly matching TRBD1 (6 bases). TRBV5-3 carries the ORF label, with uncertain function. The CDR3 contains 14 residues. Trimming removed 3 bases at V and 9 bases at J, with 16 bases between.

The CDR3 reads CASSTRQGFAYEQYF. Written as DNA, the CDR3 is TGTGCCAGCAGTACTCGACAGGGGTTTGCCTACGAGCAGTACTTC. This chain connects TRBV6-2 or TRBV6-3 to TRBJ2-7; 8 bases agree with TRBD1. Germline V CDR1 and CDR2: MNHEY, SVGEGT. J gave up 2 bases and V 5 bases, and 8 bases lay outside the gene matches. The CDR3 totals 15 residues.

The J gene is TRBJ1-2, the V gene TRBV7-9; 12 positions match TRBD1. The CDR3 contains 14 residues. From germline, CDR1 is SEHNR and CDR2 FQNEAQ (reference sequence). After removal of 5 bases from V and 8 bases from J, the junction contained 6 bases not matched to a gene. This CDR3 is CASSRDRGQGGYTF. In DNA form, the CDR3 reads TGTGCCAGCAGCCGGGACAGGGGGCAAGGGGGCTACACCTTC.

This clone was found a few times. This chain joins TRBV7-6 and TRBJ2-1; TRBD2 matches 13 bases. Germline CDR1 is SGHVS and CDR2 is FNYEAQ. CDR3 length equals 16 residues. V was clipped by 4 bases and J by 2 bases; unmatched bases: 2. CDR3 DNA sequence: TGTGCCAGCAGCTCGACTAGCGGGGGGACCTACAATGAGCAGTTCTTC. Protein product: CASSSTSGGTYNEQFF.

In DNA form, the CDR3 reads TGTGCCAGCAGCTTAATACAGGGGAACACTGAAGCTTTCTTT. It translates to CASSLIQGNTEAFF. The chain combines TRBV7-8 with TRBJ1-1, with D maybe TRBD1 (6 bases). Germline V gives CDR1 SGHVS, CDR2 FQNEAQ. Trimming removed 2 bases at V and 1 base at J, with 8 bases between. The CDR3 length is 14 residues.

The chain links TRBV12-2 to TRBJ2-2; the D call of TRBD1 is as the table states it, not checked on the DNA. TRBV12-2 is recorded as a pseudogene. CDR3 length equals 15 residues. CDR3 nucleotides: TGTGCAAGTCGCTTACAGGGGGGAAACACCGGGGAGCTGTTTTTT. Residues: CASRLQGGNTGELFF.

The rearrangement joins TRBV5-1 to TRBJ1-1; 7 nucleotides match TRBD1. The CDR3 is made up of 16 amino acids. The germline V gene encodes CDR1 SGHRS and CDR2 YFSETQ. Trimming took 5 bases from V and 5 from J; bases not matched to a gene: 15. CDR3 loop: CASSLGVQGMGTEAFF. Written as DNA, the CDR3 is TGCGCCAGCAGTCTTGGGGTACAGGGGATGGGAACTGAAGCTTTCTTT.

CDR3: CASSYFQGVDTQYF. The CDR3 DNA is TGTGCCAGCAGTTACTTTCAGGGTGTCGATACGCAGTATTTT. The chain recombines TRBV6-2 or TRBV6-3 with TRBJ2-3; possibly TRBD1 for D (5 bases). With 1 base removed from V and 6 bases from J, the gap between germline ends came to 11 bases. Germline V gene data show CDR1 as MNHEY and CDR2 as SVGEGT. The CDR3 extends over 14 amino acids.

The chain joins TRBV11-2 to TRBJ2-1; TRBD2 aligns across 14 bases. V shed 0 bases, J shed 8 bases, and the junction held 9 bases outside the gene matches. The CDR3 totals 18 residues. Germline CDR1 reads SGHAT; CDR2 reads FQNNGV. Here the CDR3 DNA reads TGTGCCAGCAGCTTAGATTTAGGACTAGCGGGAGGTGGGGATGAGCAGTTCTTC. This sequence encodes CASSLDLGLAGGGDEQFF.

CDR3 protein: CASSLSGTFDTEAFF. CDR3 bases: TGTGCCAGCAGCTTATCTGGGACATTTGACACTGAAGCTTTCTTT. This chain uses TRBV7-2 with TRBJ1-1, with D possibly being TRBD1 (6 bases). This CDR3 region has 15 residues. Per germline, CDR1 SGHTA and CDR2 FQGNSA. The V and J ends lost 2 bases and 3 bases respectively, with 13 bases between them.

This clone was detected once. The chain carries TRBV7-2 and TRBJ2-1, with 11 bases that match TRBD2. CDR1 and CDR2 from the germline V gene are SGHTA and FQGNSA. Unmatched junction bases numbered 7, after V lost 5 bases and J lost 4 bases. CDR3 length: 16 amino acids. The CDR3 here is CASSPRLAGSYNEQFF. The CDR3, as DNA: TGTGCCAGCAGCCCCCGACTAGCGGGATCTTACAATGAGCAGTTCTTC. Using reference TRBV7-2 and TRBJ2-1 for the parts outside the CDR3, the full variable domain is GAGVSQSPSNKVTEKGKDVELRCDPISGHTALYWYRQSLGQGLEFLIYFQGNSAPDKSGLPSDRFSAERTGGSVSTLTIQRTQQEDSAVYLCASSPRLAGSYNEQFFGPGTRLTVL.

CDR3 sequence: CASSVGGGGYTF. DNA of the CDR3: TGTGCCAGCAGCGTAGGAGGGGGCGGCTACACCTTC. The rearrangement joins TRBV9 to TRBJ1-2, with 7 bases matching TRBD1. V gave up 0 bases and J gave up 8 bases; unmatched junction bases: 1. This CDR3 is 12 amino acids long. Germline CDR1 SGDLS, CDR2 YYNGEE.

The J gene is TRBJ1-4, the V gene TRBV7-8, with D possibly matching TRBD1 (5 bases). V was pared by 5 bases and J by 0 bases, with 19 bases between. This CDR3 contains 18 residues. Germline CDR1 reads SGHVS; CDR2 reads FQNEAQ. CDR3 region: CASSPPYRDFATNEKLFF. The CDR3, as DNA: TGTGCCAGCAGCCCGCCTTACCGGGACTTTGCAACTAATGAAAAACTGTTTTTT.

V and J are TRBV6-5 and TRBJ1-5, with 8 bases fitting TRBD1. The CDR3 has 15 amino acids. From germline, CDR1 is MNHEY and CDR2 SVGAGI. J was trimmed by 5 bases and V by 0 bases; bases with no gene match: 3. The CDR3: CASSYSGQDYQPQHF. DNA of the CDR3: TGTGCCAGCAGTTACTCGGGACAGGATTATCAGCCCCAGCATTTT.

This rearrangement joins TRBV2 to TRBJ2-6; D ambiguous. The germline CDR1 and CDR2 sequences are SNHLY and FYNNEI. CDR3 length equals 15 residues. V lost 3 bases, J lost 1 base, and 7 bases lay in between. The CDR3 DNA is TGTGCCAGCAGTGAGTTGAGGTCTGGGGCCAACGTCCTGACTTTC. Its protein is CASSELRSGANVLTF.